This T cell receptor (beta chain) is from a study of a mutant IDH1 vaccine in newly diagnosed glioma. Study summary: Across weeks 1, 3, 5, 7, 11, 15, 19 and 23, patients received a vaccination each time, eight in all. In some groups vaccination began 4-6 weeks post-radiotherapy; others received it with temozolomide.

Notes on this clone: Its antigen remains unidentified.

The sample's time point: week 11, during vaccination. Doses of 300 ug of mutant IDH1 20-mer peptide were given with topical imiquimod. TCRdb's table, derived via immunoSEQ multiplex PCR, lists solely in-frame clones and lacks some. The sample carries roughly 57,000 clones, approximately 91% recorded once. V was pared by 6 bases and J by 0 bases, with 7 bases between. Per germline, CDR1 LNHDA and CDR2 SQIVND (reference sequence). This CDR3 is 13 amino acids long. The sequence derives from a man aged 40-55 years with glioma. The chain recombines TRBV19 with TRBJ2-3; D not certain. The sample consisted of PBMCs, taken from a glioma patient whose treatment included an IDH1 peptide vaccine. CDR3 nucleotides: TGTGCCAGTAGCTTGAAGAGCACAGATACGCAGTATTTT. Translation gives CASSLKSTDTQYF.